Presented here are 19 T cell receptor beta chains from one specimen sequenced in a study of shared T cell receptors in the human thymus. Some clones are missing from TCRdb's copy, which holds only in-frame ones; the method was immunoSEQ multiplex PCR. This table has 700,000 to 750,000 clones, 80% to 90% appearing once. The sample also formed part of further work on human thymus T cells.

What was sequenced was thymocytes. The source is a girl less than two years old with a congenital heart defect.

J is TRBJ1-2 and V is TRBV11-3; 11 positions match TRBD1. Germline assignment: CDR1 SGHNT and CDR2 YENEEA. The CDR3 extends over 18 amino acids. V was clipped by 2 bases and J by 5 bases; unmatched bases: 13. CDR3 sequence: CASSLFVGTGGTIYGYTF. The CDR3 DNA reads TGTGCCAGCAGCTTATTTGTCGGGACAGGGGGGACCATTTATGGCTACACCTTC.

This chain links TRBV13 with TRBJ1-1, with TRBD1 matching over 11 bases. J gave up 4 bases and V 7 bases, and 8 bases lay outside the gene matches. Germline V lookup: CDR1 PRHDT, CDR2 FYEKMQ (reference sequence). The CDR3 has 15 amino acids. CDR3 sequence reads: CASTRDRGESTEAFF. CDR3 sequence (DNA): TGTGCCAGCACCAGGGACAGGGGGGAGAGCACTGAAGCTTTCTTT.

V gene TRBV12-5 combines with J gene TRBJ1-2, with D possibly matching TRBD1 (6 bases). This CDR3 contains 15 residues. Between the trimmed V and J ends, which lost 2 bases and 5 bases, there was a span of 15 bases. The germline V gene encodes CDR1 LGHNT and CDR2 FRNRAP. CDR3 in amino acids: CASGLNLQGGYGYTF. The DNA for the CDR3 is TGTGCTAGTGGTTTGAATCTACAGGGTGGGTATGGCTACACCTTC.

CDR3 region: CASSTLNTEAFF. CDR3 nucleotide sequence: TGTGCCAGTAGTACCCTAAACACTGAAGCTTTCTTT. The chain uses TRBV19 and TRBJ1-1; no firm D call. The V and J ends lost 4 bases and 2 bases respectively, with 5 bases between them. Germline loops: CDR1 LNHDA, CDR2 SQIVND (reference sequence). CDR3 length: 12 residues.

J is TRBJ1-1 and V is TRBV14; no firm D call. In germline, CDR1 is SGHDN, CDR2 FVKESK. The CDR3 has 13 amino acids. V lost 1 base and J 4 bases, leaving 7 bases between the germline ends. The CDR3 sequence: CASSQGAGTEAFF. For the CDR3, the DNA is TGTGCCAGCAGCCAAGGGGCGGGCACTGAAGCTTTCTTT. Complete variable domain (other parts from reference TRBV14 and TRBJ1-1): EAGVTQFPSHSVIEKGQTVTLRCDPISGHDNLYWYRRVMGKEIKFLLHFVKESKQDESGMPNNRFLAERTGGTYSTLKVQPAELEDSGVYFCASSQGAGTEAFFGQGTRLTVV.

V and J are TRBV9 and TRBJ2-1; perhaps TRBD2 as D (6 bases). CDR1 is SGDLS, CDR2 YYNGEE, per germline. Trimming took off 2 bases at V and 9 bases at J, with 9 bases between the two ends. The CDR3 is 12 amino acids. CDR3 residues: CASSVEGIEQFF. The CDR3 DNA is TGTGCCAGCAGCGTGGAGGGGATTGAGCAGTTCTTC.

V usage is TRBV2 and J usage is TRBJ1-5; TRBD1 aligns across 7 bases. This CDR3 is built from 19 residues. V trimming: 5 bases; J trimming: 5 bases; junction bases outside the gene matches: 21. Germline-derived CDR1 and CDR2 are SNHLY and FYNNEI. In DNA form, the CDR3 reads TGTGCCAGCAGTCCGCAATACCGGCCCGGACAGGATGAGGATCAGCCCCAGCATTTT. Protein: CASSPQYRPGQDEDQPQHF.

This clone was counted between two and nine times. This rearrangement joins TRBV15 to TRBJ1-5; the match to TRBD1 covers 7 bases. V shed 1 base and J 2 bases; nucleotides not matched to a gene: 11. The germline CDR1 and CDR2 sequences are LNHNV and YYDKDF (reference sequence). The CDR3 covers 18 residues. CDR3 sequence (DNA): TGTGCCACCAGCAGAGGGGACAGCAATGGGGATTGCAATCAGCCCCAGCATTTT. Its protein is CATSRGDSNGDCNQPQHF.

This chain connects TRBV5-4 to TRBJ1-6; possibly TRBD1 for D (6 bases). V lost 2 bases to trimming and J lost 14 bases, with 26 bases between them. The CDR3 is made up of 17 amino acids. The germline V gene has CDR1 SGHNT and CDR2 YYREEE (reference sequence). The CDR3 DNA sequence: TGTGCCAGCAGCTTTAAAGTTGCGGCGGACAGCGTGGGAGCCCTCCACTTT. Protein product: CASSFKVAADSVGALHF. Supplemented by reference TRBV5-4 and TRBJ1-6, the full variable domain reads ETGVTQSPTHLIKTRGQQVTLRCSSQSGHNTVSWYQQALGQGPQFIFQYYREEENGRGNFPPRFSGLQFPNYSSELNVNALELDDSALYLCASSFKVAADSVGALHFGNGTRLTVT.

This chain links TRBV5-6 with TRBJ1-1; no definite D call. V lost 3 bases and J 4 bases, leaving 16 bases between the germline ends. Germline V CDR1 and CDR2: SGHDT, YYEEEE. The CDR3 has 15 amino acids. The CDR3 protein is CASSCLAVPGTEAFF. CDR3 bases: TGTGCCAGCAGCTGTCTTGCGGTTCCGGGCACTGAAGCTTTCTTT.

The rearrangement links TRBV27 to TRBJ2-1; 8 bases are a match to TRBD2. The CDR3 length is 17 residues. Germline V gene sequence: CDR1 MNHEY, CDR2 SMNVEV (reference sequence). V shed 6 bases, J shed 0 bases, and the junction held 10 bases outside the gene matches. The CDR3 here is CASSYNSGTVSYNEQFF. As DNA, the CDR3 is TGTGCCAGCAGCTACAATAGCGGGACCGTCTCCTACAATGAGCAGTTCTTC.

The V call is TRBV6-1, the J call TRBJ1-2; D possibly corresponds to TRBD1 (6 bases). Germline-derived CDR1 and CDR2 are MNHNS and SASEGT. The CDR3 extends over 15 amino acids. The V end lost 6 bases, the J end lost 5 bases, and 19 bases lay between the germline ends. CDR3 residues: CASRPTGPSGYGYTF. The CDR3 coding sequence is TGTGCCAGCAGGCCGACAGGCCCTTCGGGGTATGGCTACACCTTC.

The CDR3 DNA reads as TGTGCCAGCAGCGTAACAGCCGAACACAATGAGCAGTTCTTC. Residues: CASSVTAEHNEQFF. V and J are TRBV6-1 and TRBJ2-1, with D uncertain. Per the germline V gene, CDR1 is MNHNS and CDR2 is SASEGT. Trimming removed 6 bases from V and 5 bases from J, with 14 bases in between. The CDR3 consists of 14 residues.

The chain links TRBV11-3 to TRBJ2-3; 9 bases match TRBD2. The germline CDR1 and CDR2 sequences are SGHNT and YENEEA. The CDR3 consists of 16 residues. With V trimmed by 3 bases and J by 0 bases, 4 bases remained unmatched. The CDR3 nucleotides are TGTGCCAGCAGCTTGCGCGGGGGGGCCAGCACAGATACGCAGTATTTT. Its protein product is CASSLRGGASTDTQYF.

The J gene is TRBJ2-3, the V gene TRBV7-2; D perhaps matches TRBD2 (5 bases). Germline loops: CDR1 SGHTA, CDR2 FQGNSA. The CDR3 is made up of 14 amino acids. The V and J ends lost 0 bases and 5 bases respectively, with 9 bases between them. The CDR3 DNA reads TGTGCCAGCAGCTTAGCCCCCCGGGAAGATACGCAGTATTTT. Translating it yields CASSLAPREDTQYF.

For this clone: The conserved final phenylalanine or tryptophan is absent from the CDR3, which likely points to a read error. The DNA is omitted, as the CDR3 cannot be located on it reliably, and the CDR3 follows TCRdb's listing. This chain links TRBV11-2 with TRBJ1-1. The CDR3 is 8 residues long, counting both termini. The germline V gene has CDR1 SGHAT and CDR2 FQNNGV. The CDR3 here is CASTPGRG.

The V and J genes are TRBV7-6 and TRBJ2-1, with 7 bases identical to TRBD2. Germline trimming cut 3 bases from V and 6 bases from J; bases unmatched to any gene: 11. The V gene's germline CDR1 is SGHVS and CDR2 FNYEAQ. The CDR3 is 16 residues long. Here the CDR3 DNA reads TGTGCCAGCAGCTTCTTGGGGGGGATAGGTTTCAATGAGCAGTTCTTC. Its translation: CASSFLGGIGFNEQFF.

This clone appeared a single time. The CDR3 protein is CASSHRVGNQPQHF. The DNA of the CDR3 is TGTGCCAGCAGCCACAGGGTTGGCAATCAGCCCCAGCATTTT. This chain links TRBV6-5 with TRBJ1-5, with TRBD1 as a possible D gene (6 bases). The CDR3 covers 14 residues. Per germline, CDR1 MNHEY and CDR2 SVGAGI. Trimming shortened V by 6 bases and J by 2 bases, and 11 bases separated the two germline ends.

The genes are TRBV30 and TRBJ1-6; possible D gene TRBD1, 6 bases. The V gene's germline CDR1 is GTSNPN and CDR2 SVGIG (reference sequence). Trimming removed 2 bases at V and 10 bases at J, with 24 bases between. The CDR3 sequence is 17 residues long. DNA of the CDR3: TGTGCCTGGAGTCCAGACGAACATAAAGACAGGCGATCACCCCTCCACTTT. It specifies CAWSPDEHKDRRSPLHF.